Following are 9 T cell receptor beta chains from one sample sequenced in a study of blood T cell repertoires in COVID-19. Sequencing was performed with immunoSEQ multiplex PCR; in TCRdb, only in-frame clones are kept and a portion is missing. The sample lists about 320,000 clones, over 75% occurring once. What was sequenced was peripheral blood. The receptors come from a human donor in a cohort sampled during active COVID-19.

The rearrangement links TRBV6-5 to TRBJ2-2, with TRBD2 as a possible D gene (5 bases). CDR3 length equals 12 residues. CDR1 MNHEY and CDR2 SVGAGI come from the germline V gene. Trimming shortened V by 10 bases and J by 4 bases, and 10 bases separated the two germline ends. The CDR3 DNA is TGTGCCAACCGAGGGTTCACCGGGGAGCTGTTTTTT. It is translated as CANRGFTGELFF.

The chain has TRBV6-5 and TRBJ1-1; possibly TRBD1 for D (6 bases). This CDR3 is built from 14 residues. Germline V gives CDR1 MNHEY, CDR2 SVGAGI. Trimming left V 2 bases short and J 0 bases short, with 7 bases between. The CDR3 bases are TGTGCCAGCAGTTACCGGACAGTGAACACTGAAGCTTTCTTT. Residues: CASSYRTVNTEAFF.

The genes are TRBV12-5 and TRBJ1-1, with a weak D call TRBD1 (5 bases). This CDR3 spans 18 amino acids. The V gene lost 8 bases and the J gene lost 0 bases, with 25 bases spanning the gap. Germline V gene sequence: CDR1 LGHNT, CDR2 FRNRAP. This chain's CDR3 is CASHRRAKGLEMNTEAFF. DNA for the CDR3: TGTGCTAGTCATAGGAGGGCGAAGGGGTTGGAGATGAACACTGAAGCTTTCTTT.

The chain combines TRBV11-2 with TRBJ1-1; 10 bases line up with TRBD1. CDR3 length: 15 amino acids. The germline gives CDR1 SGHAT, CDR2 FQNNGV. The V gene end was trimmed by 7 bases and the J gene end by 6 bases; junction bases not matched to a gene: 11. The CDR3 loop reads CASIKDRGRGPEAFF. The CDR3 coding sequence is TGTGCCAGCATCAAAGACAGGGGGCGCGGTCCTGAAGCTTTCTTT.

This clone has just one count. The chain couples TRBV7-9 to TRBJ1-6; no clear D gene. Trimming removed 1 base at V and 10 bases at J, with 8 bases between. The CDR3 spans 13 residues. CDR1 SEHNR and CDR2 FQNEAQ come from the germline V gene (reference sequence). The CDR3 loop is CASSLVTVSPLHF. For the CDR3, the DNA is TGTGCCAGCAGCTTAGTAACGGTATCACCCCTCCACTTT.

The chain uses TRBV5-8 and TRBJ2-2; TRBD2 aligns across 11 bases. This CDR3 has 15 amino acids. Per the germline V gene, CDR1 is SGHTS and CDR2 is YDEGEE. The trim removed 3 bases at V and 4 bases at J, leaving 2 bases unmatched. The CDR3, as DNA: TGTGCCAGCAGCTCTAGCGGGGGGCCCACCGGGGAGCTGTTTTTT. Residues: CASSSSGGPTGELFF.

This sequence joins TRBV12-3 or TRBV12-4 and TRBJ1-5; possible D gene TRBD1, 5 bases. Trimming took 8 bases from V and 7 from J, leaving 15 bases between them. This CDR3 spans 13 amino acids. CDR3: CASGLGAGQPQHF. Written as DNA, the CDR3 is TGTGCCAGCGGCCTCGGGGCGGGGCAGCCCCAGCATTTT.

This clone was seen only once. The rearrangement joins TRBV15 to TRBJ2-7; 10 nucleotides match TRBD1. Germline-derived CDR1 and CDR2 are LNHNV and YYDKDF (reference sequence). Trimming removed 5 bases from V and 4 bases from J; junction bases left unmatched: 5. The CDR3 length is 14 residues. The CDR3 protein is CATSSGQGNYEQYF. The CDR3 coding sequence is TGTGCCACCAGCTCGGGACAGGGGAATTACGAGCAGTACTTC.

As DNA, the CDR3 is TGCGCCAGCAGCTGGGCGGGCGGTAATTCACCCCTCCACTTT. Its protein product is CASSWAGGNSPLHF. V is TRBV5-1 and J is TRBJ1-6; D is ambiguous. V lost 3 bases to trimming and J lost 6 bases, with 10 bases between them. The CDR3 length is 14 residues. Per germline, CDR1 SGHRS and CDR2 YFSETQ.